This T cell receptor (beta chain) derives from a study of cytomegalovirus exposure and HLA in healthy donors. As for the study in general: From HLA-typed donors, an early data release held about 92 million unique TCRs.

The V gene end was trimmed by 8 bases and the J gene end by 5 bases; junction bases not matched to a gene: 10. Germline CDR1 LGHNA, CDR2 YNFKEQ. CDR3 length: 15 residues. Turning to this clone: The target antigen is unknown.

60 Vbeta and 13 Jbeta primers were used in PCR. In the authors' methods: Later work found approximately 80 million unique TCR beta chains, with 9 million to 13 million shared. Profiled with immunoSEQ multiplex PCR; TCRdb holds only in-frame clones, not every one. V and J calls and clone size are given by that table; D and trimming were obtained from the DNA. The sample lists roughly 130,000 clones, roughly 70% occurring once. General study findings and limits: An analysis done earlier found most TCR beta V segments productive about 87% or about 30% of the time.

This receptor was identified in a woman aged 40 to 50 in good health and CMV-seropositive. Sequencing was carried out using PBMCs. The chain uses TRBV4-2 and TRBJ2-5, with 11 bases aligning to TRBD1. The DNA for the CDR3 is TGTGCCAGCGGTTCCGGGACAGGGGGTGTGGAGACCCAGTACTTC. Encoded protein: CASGSGTGGVETQYF.